This TCR beta chain was obtained from a study of shared clonotypes between healthy human individuals (dated by TCRdb to about 2020). For the study in its entirety: The cohort comprised a couple of women and a few men aged 18 to 49 years. For each donor, CD4 naive and CD4 memory were each run on three plates, CD8 naive on two plates, and CD8 memory on one plate. Blood TCR repertoires of roughly five healthy adults were deeply sequenced to estimate repertoire size and the extent of clonotype sharing between individuals. Libraries were prepared and TCR repertoires were sequenced by different laboratories using diverse techniques, in order to increase sequencing depth and limit assay-specific biases. Between about 0.94 and 10 billion PBMCs per donor were obtained by leukapheresis. The investigation overall reported the following: Larger estimated clonotype richness was generally found for naive subsets than for memory subsets. Sharing across a handful of donors was observed for about 5% of naive CD4, over 3% of naive CD8, 2% to 2.5% of memory CD4, and approximately 0.41% of memory CD8 clonotypes. Sampling was restricted to blood, and TCR repertoires in tissues likely differ from the TCR repertoires found in blood. Compared with non-shared clonotypes, the clonotypes found in all four sorted-subset donors had higher generation probabilities. The genetic and exposure-history diversity represented was limited by the small number of donors. Incomplete sequencing was indicated by rarefaction of sorted-subset datasets, despite the large sequencing depth. Pairwise subsampling led to the expectation that sequencing depth would affect the degree of clonotype sharing among donors.

About this clone: No antigen is known for it. No base qualities exist here, and no much larger clone lies one base off it.

CD8 naive samples were CD45RO-negative cells positively selected for CCR7, giving a CD45RA+CCR7+ population that excluded TemRA cells. Healthy HIV-negative adults with no recently reported acute infections or vaccinations were included as donors. Every donor was a Caucasian adult residing in Nashville, Tennessee, USA. Blood was collected by leukapheresis, and PBMCs were isolated by Ficoll-Histopaque density gradient centrifugation and then cryopreserved in liquid nitrogen vapor phase. Purity and quantity of every magnetically sorted T cell population were checked by analytical flow cytometry. Genomic DNA was isolated from every sorted fraction and measured by UV absorbance on a Nanodrop 2000c. According to the germline V gene (reference sequence), CDR1 reads DFQATT and CDR2 reads SNEGSKA. Including cysteine and phenylalanine, the CDR3 has 11 amino acids. Of all the DNA, just the CDR3 is kept, 33 bases in frame from base 1. V gives up 5 bases and J gives up 4 bases, and the segment between their germline ends measures 9 bases.

Using the deep immunoSEQ assay, multiplex PCR amplified TCR CDR3 regions from genomic DNA. Extracted genomic DNA from each cell subset was distributed evenly across all wells of several immunoSEQ 96-well plates, and each plate was treated as a replicate. For sorted subsets, around 200 ng genomic DNA, equal to about 30,000 T cell genomes, was loaded into each replicate PCR. Purified libraries were quantified with a Qubit 3.0 fluorometer, sized on a Bioanalyzer 2100, and re-quantified with the KAPA Library Quantification kit. Every immunoSEQ 96-well plate was sequenced on a separate single-read 150-cycle Illumina NextSeq 550 flow cell. The authors' analysis ran thus. Because the immunoSEQ output held only junctional sequences and lacked quality scores, the filtering could not match the filtering applied to full-length reads. Sequences were annotated with PyIR, a Python wrapper for IgBLAST v1.9, and V/J genes and CDR3 were assigned using IMGT germline references. Reads with weak V/J assignments (E-value above 1e-6), missing CDR3, stop codons, out-of-frame junctions, or ambiguous translated residues were removed. V3J clonotypes were defined as sequences sharing an identical inferred V gene, J gene, and CDR3 amino acid sequence. The percentage overlap between two repertoires was calculated by dividing the number of shared unique clonotypes by the size of the smaller repertoire. Repertoire richness was assessed with RTK rarefaction, the Chao1 estimator, and Recon v2.1 estimates of unobserved clonotypes. OLGA was used to compute generation probabilities for all TCRbeta clonotypes that the gDNA method yielded from a handful of donors. In its TCRdb copy, this immuneACCESS table keeps in-frame sequences only and misses some clones. Where compared with another copy, unresolved V genes explain less than half of these, and the others have no known cause. D and trimming come from the DNA, and the V and J calls and clone size come from that table. This sample comprises around 1,900,000 clones, around 93% of them detected only once. The ten largest make up roughly 1.7% of the sample.

The sample taken for sequencing was naive CD8+ T cells from PBMCs. The cell subset or site label for this specimen denotes: CD45RA+CCR7+. This TCR came from a man in his late teens or twenties in good health. Some clones in this sample may be carry-over from other donors' samples. The receptor chain draws on TRBV20-1 and TRBJ2-7, with the D gene call left open. The nucleotide sequence reads as follows: TGCAGTGCTCCCAAGGAGTACGAGCAGTACTTC. Translated, it gives CSAPKEYEQYF.